The 16 T cell receptor beta chains reported below all come from one sample, sequenced in a study of OX40 agonist ivuxolimab in advanced cancers. Here immunoSEQ multiplex PCR was the method, and the copy in TCRdb shows in-frame clones only, minus some. The table records 25,000 to 35,000 clones, 85% of them present only once. Source: CD4+ or CD8+ T cells sorted from blood, taken in a trial of the OX40 agonist ivuxolimab. These TCRs come from an adult with an advanced solid tumor such as melanoma, head and neck, liver or kidney cancer.

A single count supports this clone. J is TRBJ1-2 and V is TRBV6-5; 9 bases agree with TRBD1. Germline CDR1 reads MNHEY; CDR2 reads SVGAGI. The CDR3 has 14 amino acids. J gave up 8 bases and V 5 bases, and 9 bases lay outside the gene matches. CDR3 sequence (DNA): TGTGCCAGCAGTAAAACCGGGACAGGGCGAGGCTACACCTTC. Protein: CASSKTGTGRGYTF.

The genes are TRBV30 and TRBJ2-2, with unresolved D. V was pared by 0 bases and J by 8 bases, with 13 bases between. The germline gives CDR1 GTSNPN, CDR2 SVGIG (reference sequence). The length of the CDR3 is 14 residues. The CDR3 bases are TGTGCCTGGAGTGTGATTTTGCTCTCGGGGGAGCTGTTTTTT. Protein sequence: CAWSVILLSGELFF.

The V gene is TRBV4-1, the J gene TRBJ2-7, with 10 bases identical to TRBD2. Germline values: CDR1 MGHRA, CDR2 YSYEKL. CDR3 length equals 15 residues. The ends lost 4 bases at V and 4 bases at J; junction bases unmatched: 7. CDR3 sequence reads: CASSPPGLASYEQYF. The CDR3 DNA reads TGCGCCAGCAGCCCACCGGGACTAGCGTCTTACGAGCAGTACTTC.

V is TRBV7-9 and J is TRBJ1-1, with D perhaps TRBD1 (5 bases). This CDR3 has 16 amino acids. Germline CDR1 reads SEHNR; CDR2 reads FQNEAQ (reference sequence). Trimming took off 2 bases at V and 1 base at J, with 14 bases between the two ends. The CDR3 sequence is CASSLQGGGKNTEAFF. Written as DNA, the CDR3 is TGTGCCAGCAGCTTACAGGGAGGCGGCAAGAACACTGAAGCTTTCTTT.

This chain connects TRBV29-1 to TRBJ1-2; the match to TRBD1 covers 7 bases. Trimming removed 6 bases from V and 4 bases from J; junction bases left unmatched: 11. The germline CDR1 and CDR2 sequences are SQVTM and ANQGSEA. The CDR3 length is 14 residues. CDR3 in DNA: TGCAGCGTCGTCGACAGGGAGAGGGGCTATGGCTACACCTTC. It specifies CSVVDRERGYGYTF.

The gene calls are TRBV5-4 and TRBJ1-1, with unresolved D. CDR3 length: 17 amino acids. V lost 0 bases and J 0 bases, leaving 15 bases between the germline ends. Germline CDR1 SGHNT, CDR2 YYREEE (reference sequence). The CDR3 DNA reads as TGTGCCAGCAGCTTGGAGGTGGATGCAACTATGAACACTGAAGCTTTCTTT. Its protein product is CASSLEVDATMNTEAFF.

V gene TRBV14 combines with J gene TRBJ1-1, with no clear D. CDR3 length: 13 amino acids. V was clipped by 1 base and J by 3 bases, with 6 bases between them. CDR1 is SGHDN, CDR2 FVKESK, per germline. CDR3 DNA: TGTGCCAGCAGCCAAGGAGGCTACACTGAAGCTTTCTTT. This codes for CASSQGGYTEAFF.

This chain uses TRBV9 with TRBJ2-1, with a possible D match to TRBD2 (7 bases). The germline gives CDR1 SGDLS, CDR2 YYNGEE. V lost 1 base and J 8 bases, leaving 19 bases between the germline ends. The CDR3 is 16 residues long. The CDR3 bases are TGTGCCAGCAGCGTACATGTTGGGGGGGCCGGTGATGAGCAGTTCTTC. This codes for CASSVHVGGAGDEQFF.

V gene TRBV12-5 combines with J gene TRBJ1-1; D is ambiguous. Germline CDR1 reads LGHNT; CDR2 reads FRNRAP. The CDR3 spans 13 residues. Trimming took 2 bases from V and 1 from J, leaving 5 bases between them. CDR3 protein: CASGLSGNTEAFF. The CDR3 DNA reads as TGTGCTAGTGGTTTGAGTGGGAACACTGAAGCTTTCTTT.

This CDR3 reads CASREERGCSYEQYF. In DNA, the CDR3 is TGTGCCAGCAGGGAAGAGCGGGGGTGCTCCTACGAGCAGTACTTC. The J gene is TRBJ2-7, the V gene TRBV9, with 8 bases aligning to TRBD2. The CDR3 is 15 residues long. V lost 5 bases and J lost 0; bases outside the gene matches: 7. From germline, CDR1 is SGDLS and CDR2 YYNGEE.

The CDR3 loop is CASTQGNSYEQYF. Here the CDR3 DNA reads TGTGCCAGCACCCAAGGGAACTCCTACGAGCAGTACTTC. This chain uses TRBV7-9 with TRBJ2-7; the D is unclear. Germline CDR1 and CDR2: SEHNR and FQNEAQ (reference sequence). The length of the CDR3 is 13 residues. Trimming left V 7 bases short and J 0 bases short, with 10 bases between.

J is TRBJ2-2 and V is TRBV27; D is ambiguous. Deletions cut 1 base from V and 3 bases from J, with 12 bases between. CDR1 is MNHEY and CDR2 is SMNVEV in the germline V gene (reference sequence). The CDR3 is 16 residues long. CDR3 amino acids: CASSLYGPTHTGELFF. Written as DNA, the CDR3 is TGTGCCAGCAGTTTATACGGGCCGACCCACACCGGGGAGCTGTTTTTT.

The gene calls are TRBV2 and TRBJ1-2; unclear D gene. From germline, CDR1 is SNHLY and CDR2 FYNNEI. Trimming cost V 0 bases and J 2 bases, with 7 bases left between them. CDR3 size: 14 residues. CDR3 sequence (DNA): TGTGCCAGCAGTGAAGCGCCGGGCAACTATGGCTACACCTTC. Translated, it gives CASSEAPGNYGYTF.

The chain links TRBV5-1 to TRBJ1-1; 10 bases are shared with TRBD1. The CDR3 length is 15 residues. Germline CDR1 reads SGHRS; CDR2 reads YFSETQ. V lost 2 bases and J lost 4; bases outside the gene matches: 5. The CDR3 nucleotides read TGCGCCAGCAGCTTTGACAGGGGGCCTGGCACTGAAGCTTTCTTT. Amino acids: CASSFDRGPGTEAFF.

This clone was counted a few times. The gene calls are TRBV19 and TRBJ2-7; no clear D. The V end was cut by 6 bases, the J end by 2 bases, with 14 bases between. CDR3 length: 14 amino acids. In germline, CDR1 is LNHDA, CDR2 SQIVND (reference sequence). The CDR3 DNA reads TGTGCCAGTAGCCTCACACTCTATACCTACGAGCAGTACTTC. Translation gives CASSLTLYTYEQYF.

The chain uses TRBV11-2 and TRBJ2-2; possible D gene TRBD1, 6 bases. This CDR3 region has 15 residues. The V gene's germline CDR1 is SGHAT and CDR2 FQNNGV. V was shortened by 1 base and J by 3 bases, with 9 bases between the two germline ends. CDR3 sequence reads: CASSLGWGHTGELFF. The CDR3, as DNA: TGTGCCAGCAGCTTAGGTTGGGGGCACACCGGGGAGCTGTTTTTT.